One and the same sample provided the 14 T cell receptor beta chains below, sequenced in a study of T cells in localized non-small cell lung cancer. Sequencing was performed with immunoSEQ multiplex PCR; in TCRdb, only in-frame clones are kept and a portion is missing. Among about 70,000 clones listed, approximately 84% were seen once. This specimen was peripheral blood, taken before any cancer treatment. The receptor set was obtained from a female donor at least 60 years old with stage I lung adenocarcinoma.

The chain combines TRBV28 with TRBJ2-5; D is uncertain. CDR1 is MDHEN, CDR2 SYDVKM, per germline. With 3 bases removed from V and 5 bases from J, the gap between germline ends came to 10 bases. The CDR3 runs 13 residues. CDR3 sequence (DNA): TGTGCCAGCAGTTTTAATAGCTTGGAGACCCAGTACTTC. Residues: CASSFNSLETQYF.

The chain combines TRBV6-6 with TRBJ1-2, with TRBD1 matching over 8 bases. With V trimmed by 5 bases and J by 2 bases, 4 bases remained unmatched. Germline V gene data show CDR1 as MNHNY and CDR2 as SVGAGI (reference sequence). There are 14 residues in the CDR3. This CDR3 reads CASSPRTGNYGYTF. The CDR3 DNA is TGTGCCAGCAGTCCCAGGACAGGGAACTATGGCTACACCTTC.

As to this clone: This sample includes further DNA sequences coding for the same CDR3. The genes are TRBV7-2 and TRBJ2-7; TRBD2 matches at 9 bases. The CDR3 totals 15 residues. V lost 1 base to trimming and J lost 3 bases; unmatched junction nucleotides: 4. In germline, CDR1 is SGHTA, CDR2 FQGNSA. CDR3 amino acids: CASSLGAGGYYEQYF. CDR3 in DNA: TGTGCCAGCAGCTTAGGTGCGGGAGGGTACTACGAGCAGTACTTC.

The chain carries TRBV7-3 and TRBJ2-5; TRBD1 agrees at 9 bases. The ends lost 2 bases at V and 5 bases at J; junction bases unmatched: 6. The CDR3 extends over 15 amino acids. CDR1 is SGHTA, CDR2 FQGTGA, per germline. CDR3 sequence (DNA): TGTGCCAGCAGCTTAGGGACAGGGCGCCGGGAGACCCAGTACTTC. It codes for CASSLGTGRRETQYF.

The chain uses TRBV6-5 and TRBJ2-7; D gene ambiguous. The CDR3 has 14 amino acids. Germline assignment: CDR1 MNHEY and CDR2 SVGAGI. V was trimmed by 2 bases and J by 0 bases, leaving 8 bases between them. This CDR3 reads CASSYKVSSYEQYF. CDR3 nucleotides: TGTGCCAGCAGTTACAAAGTCAGCTCCTACGAGCAGTACTTC.

This clone was seen a handful of times. This chain links TRBV2 with TRBJ1-1; the D gene is possibly TRBD1 (6 bases). This CDR3 is 12 amino acids long. V lost 5 bases and J 7 bases, leaving 11 bases between the germline ends. Looked up from germline, CDR1 is SNHLY and CDR2 is FYNNEI. In DNA form, the CDR3 reads TGTGCCAGCAGTCCCAGGGGAGATGAAGCTTTCTTT. Translating gives CASSPRGDEAFF.

The V and J genes are TRBV7-2 and TRBJ1-2, with TRBD1 identical over 7 bases. J gave up 5 bases and V 5 bases, and 5 bases lay outside the gene matches. This CDR3 has 13 amino acids. Germline V lookup: CDR1 SGHTA, CDR2 FQGNSA. The CDR3 loop is CASSVGRGYGYTF. CDR3 DNA sequence: TGTGCCAGCAGCGTGGGCAGGGGGTATGGCTACACCTTC.

As DNA, the CDR3 is TGTGCCAGCAGCTTAGCCTTGGCGTCTAGCGGAGTCTACAATGAGCAGTTCTTC. It translates to CASSLALASSGVYNEQFF. V and J are TRBV7-8 and TRBJ2-1, with 7 bases that match TRBD2. CDR3 length: 18 amino acids. V was pared by 0 bases and J by 3 bases, with 11 bases of the junction left unmatched. Germline-derived CDR1 and CDR2 are SGHVS and FQNEAQ.

This clone occurred once. This chain uses TRBV7-9 with TRBJ1-4, with TRBD1 identical over 7 bases. The ends lost 6 bases at V and 8 bases at J; junction bases unmatched: 12. Germline lookup yields CDR1 SEHNR and CDR2 FQNEAQ (reference sequence). CDR3 length: 15 residues. In nucleotides, the CDR3 is TGTGCCAGCAGGGTGGGGGACAGTCGATCCGAAAAACTGTTTTTT. This codes for CASRVGDSRSEKLFF.

This rearrangement joins TRBV30 to TRBJ1-3; D is undetermined. The CDR3 loop spans 13 amino acids. Germline values: CDR1 GTSNPN, CDR2 SVGIG (reference sequence). V shed 3 bases and J shed 4 bases, with 10 bases lying between them. CDR3 sequence: CAWSVGEGNTIYF. The CDR3, as DNA: TGTGCCTGGAGCGTTGGGGAAGGAAACACCATATATTTT. Drawing the rest from reference TRBV30 and TRBJ1-3, the complete variable domain is SQTIHQWPATLVQPVGSPLSLECTVEGTSNPNLYWYRQAAGRGLQLLFYSVGIGQISSEVPQNLSASRPQDRQFILSSKKLLLSDSGFYLCAWSVGEGNTIYFGEGSWLTVV.

The J gene is TRBJ2-3, the V gene TRBV25-1; 7 bases are a match to TRBD2. Trimming took 7 bases from V and 7 from J; bases not matched to a gene: 17. Germline CDR1 MGHDK, CDR2 SYGVNS. The CDR3 consists of 16 residues. The CDR3 loop reads CASTPAITGGTYTQYF. The DNA for the CDR3 is TGTGCCAGCACCCCCGCAATCACGGGGGGTACATATACGCAGTATTTT.

The chain joins TRBV25-1 to TRBJ2-5; 8 bases are shared with TRBD1. CDR1 and CDR2 (germline): MGHDK, SYGVNS. The V segment lost 6 bases and the J segment 5 bases; nucleotides outside the gene matches: 8. The CDR3 covers 14 residues. The CDR3 DNA is TGTGCCAGCAGCCCCACAGGGGGTCGGGAGACCCAGTACTTC. Amino acids: CASSPTGGRETQYF. Drawing the rest from reference TRBV25-1 and TRBJ2-5, the complete variable domain is EADIYQTPRYLVIGTGKKITLECSQTMGHDKMYWYQQDPGMELHLIHYSYGVNSTEKGDLSSESTVSRIRTEHFPLTLESARPSHTSQYLCASSPTGGRETQYFGPGTRLLVL.

This clone has only one observation. The V call is TRBV13, the J call TRBJ2-1; 8 bases map to TRBD2. Germline assignment: CDR1 PRHDT and CDR2 FYEKMQ (reference sequence). The V and J ends lost 1 base and 11 bases, in that order; junction bases with no gene match: 7. The CDR3 is 14 residues long. This CDR3 reads CASSLASGGLQQFF. DNA for the CDR3: TGTGCCAGCAGCTTAGCGTCGGGGGGGCTTCAGCAGTTCTTC.

The rearrangement joins TRBV25-1 to TRBJ2-3; D possibly corresponds to TRBD1 (6 bases). The CDR3 runs 14 residues. Germline loops: CDR1 MGHDK, CDR2 SYGVNS. V lost 4 bases and J 0 bases, leaving 8 bases between the germline ends. The CDR3 DNA follows: TGTGCCAGCAGTGGGGGGCTAAGCACAGATACGCAGTATTTT. It translates to CASSGGLSTDTQYF.